The sample holds many counts of the clone carrying this T cell receptor (beta chain). The data were taken from a study of T-cell reconstitution after alpha-beta-depleted transplantation in children. V gave up 0 bases and J gave up 8 bases, with 6 bases separating them. The CDR3 loop spans 12 amino acids. The V gene's germline CDR1 is SGHRS and CDR2 YFSETQ. Unique molecular identifiers tagged the TCRbeta library. Using its own MiXCR run on the PCR reads, TCRdb lists one record per CDR3 protein. This table has some 200,000 distinct CDR3 sequences, under 9.5% appearing once. Sequences were derived from PBMCs from the stem cell graft donor, sampled from the stem cell graft. The TCR originated in a human donor who donated a stem cell graft to a child with acute lymphoblastic leukemia. The chain couples TRBV5-1 to TRBJ2-1; D remains ambiguous. DNA for the CDR3: TGCGCCAGCAGCTTGGGAGTGGATGAGCAGTTCTTC. Its protein product is CASSLGVDEQFF.